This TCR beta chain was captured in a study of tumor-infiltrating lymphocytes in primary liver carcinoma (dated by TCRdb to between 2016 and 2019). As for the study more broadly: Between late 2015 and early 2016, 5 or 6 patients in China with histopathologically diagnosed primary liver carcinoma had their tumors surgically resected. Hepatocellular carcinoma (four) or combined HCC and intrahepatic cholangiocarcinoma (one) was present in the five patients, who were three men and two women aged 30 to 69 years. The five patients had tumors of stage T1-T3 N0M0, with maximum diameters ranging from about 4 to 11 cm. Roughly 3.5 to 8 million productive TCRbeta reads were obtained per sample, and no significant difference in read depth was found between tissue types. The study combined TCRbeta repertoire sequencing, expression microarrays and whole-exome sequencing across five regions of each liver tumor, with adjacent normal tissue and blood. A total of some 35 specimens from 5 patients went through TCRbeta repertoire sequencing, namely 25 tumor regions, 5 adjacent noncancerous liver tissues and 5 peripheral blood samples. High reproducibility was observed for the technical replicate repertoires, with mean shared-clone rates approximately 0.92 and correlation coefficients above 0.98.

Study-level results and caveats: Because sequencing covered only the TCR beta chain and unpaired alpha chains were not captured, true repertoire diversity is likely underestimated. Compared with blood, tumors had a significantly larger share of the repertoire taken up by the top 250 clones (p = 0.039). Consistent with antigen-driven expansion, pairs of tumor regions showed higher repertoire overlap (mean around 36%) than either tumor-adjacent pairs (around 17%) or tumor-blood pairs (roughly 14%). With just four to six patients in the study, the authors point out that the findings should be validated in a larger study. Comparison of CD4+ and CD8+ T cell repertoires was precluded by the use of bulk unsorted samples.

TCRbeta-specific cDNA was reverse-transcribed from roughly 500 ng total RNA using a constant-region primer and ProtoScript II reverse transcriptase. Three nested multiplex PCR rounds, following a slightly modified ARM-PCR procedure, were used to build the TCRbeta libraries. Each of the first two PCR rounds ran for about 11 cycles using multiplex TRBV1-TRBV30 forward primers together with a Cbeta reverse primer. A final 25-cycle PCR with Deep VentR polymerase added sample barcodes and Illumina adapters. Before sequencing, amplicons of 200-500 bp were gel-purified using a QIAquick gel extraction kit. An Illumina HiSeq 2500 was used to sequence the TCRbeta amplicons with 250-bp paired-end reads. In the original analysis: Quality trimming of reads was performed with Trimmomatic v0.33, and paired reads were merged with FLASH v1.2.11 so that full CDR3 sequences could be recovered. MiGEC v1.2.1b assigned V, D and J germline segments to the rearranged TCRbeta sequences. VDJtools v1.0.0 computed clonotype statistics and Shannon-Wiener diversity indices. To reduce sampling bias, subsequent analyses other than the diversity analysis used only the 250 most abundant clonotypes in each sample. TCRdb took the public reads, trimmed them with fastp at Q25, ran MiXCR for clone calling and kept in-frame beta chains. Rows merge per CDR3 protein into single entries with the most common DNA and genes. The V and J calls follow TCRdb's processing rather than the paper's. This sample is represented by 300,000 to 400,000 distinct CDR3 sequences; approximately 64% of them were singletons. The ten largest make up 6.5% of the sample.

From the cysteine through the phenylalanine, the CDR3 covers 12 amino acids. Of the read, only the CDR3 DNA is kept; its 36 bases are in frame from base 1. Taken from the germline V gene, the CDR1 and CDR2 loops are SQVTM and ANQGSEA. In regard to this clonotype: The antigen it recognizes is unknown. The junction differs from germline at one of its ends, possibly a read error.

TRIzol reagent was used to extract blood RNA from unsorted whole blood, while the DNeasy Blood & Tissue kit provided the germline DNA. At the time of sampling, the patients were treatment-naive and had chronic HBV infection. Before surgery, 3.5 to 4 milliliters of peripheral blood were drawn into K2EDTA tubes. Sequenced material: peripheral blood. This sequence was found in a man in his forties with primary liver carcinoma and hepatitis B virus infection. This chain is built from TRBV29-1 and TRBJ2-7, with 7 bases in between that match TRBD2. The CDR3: CSVLAGVYDQYF. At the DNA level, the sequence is TGCAGCGTTCTCGCGGGGGTCTACGACCAGTACTTC.